The clone carrying this T cell receptor beta chain was seen a few times. These data are taken from a study of regulatory T cells in long-lasting Graves disease. The germline V gene encodes CDR1 ENHRY and CDR2 SYGVKD. This CDR3 is built from 14 residues. Trimming took 7 bases from V and 0 from J; bases not matched to a gene: 3. Time point here: newly diagnosed GD, antithyroid drugs for less than 3 months. PBMCs were the source of the RNA used for TCR sequencing. Patients came from an endocrinology department in Xi'an, China. The authors built TCR beta libraries using iRepertoire HTBI primers and Arm-PCR of CDR3 regions. Per the study methods: Taken together, the samples had 62 TRBV and more than 12 TRBJ segments identified. MiXCR was run by TCRdb on the multiplex PCR reads, yielding one entry per CDR3 protein. These V and J calls originate from TCRdb's pipeline instead of the authors' own analysis. The table has 400,000 to 550,000 distinct CDR3 sequences, 16% seen once.

A further study also used this sample, focusing on T cells in Graves' hyperthyroidism and ophthalmopathy.

The input for sequencing was peripheral blood mononuclear cells (PBMCs), taken at new diagnosis, from a patient treated with antithyroid drugs. The receptor's source is a woman aged 18-35 years with Graves disease. The J gene is TRBJ2-1, the V gene TRBV10-3; TRBD2 aligns across 7 bases. CDR3 loop: CAIKGGSSYNEQFF. CDR3 nucleotide sequence: TGTGCCATCAAGGGCGGGAGCTCCTACAATGAGCAGTTCTTC.